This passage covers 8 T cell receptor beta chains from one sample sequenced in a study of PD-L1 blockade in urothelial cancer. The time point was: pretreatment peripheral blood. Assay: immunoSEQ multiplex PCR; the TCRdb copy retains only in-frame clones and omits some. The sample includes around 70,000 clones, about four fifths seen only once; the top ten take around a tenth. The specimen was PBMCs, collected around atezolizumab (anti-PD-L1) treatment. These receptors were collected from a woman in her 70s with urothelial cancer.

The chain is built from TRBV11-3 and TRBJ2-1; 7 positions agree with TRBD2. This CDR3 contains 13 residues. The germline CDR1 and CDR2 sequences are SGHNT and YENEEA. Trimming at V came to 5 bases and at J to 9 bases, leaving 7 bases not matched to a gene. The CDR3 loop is CASSPGTKSEQFF. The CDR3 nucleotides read TGTGCCAGCAGCCCCGGGACTAAGAGTGAGCAGTTCTTC.

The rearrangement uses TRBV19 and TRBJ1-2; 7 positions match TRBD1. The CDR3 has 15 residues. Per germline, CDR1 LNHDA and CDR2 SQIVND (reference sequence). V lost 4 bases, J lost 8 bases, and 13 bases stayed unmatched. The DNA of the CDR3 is TGTGCCAGTAGTACGCAGTACAGGGGATATGGAGGCTACACCTTC. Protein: CASSTQYRGYGGYTF.

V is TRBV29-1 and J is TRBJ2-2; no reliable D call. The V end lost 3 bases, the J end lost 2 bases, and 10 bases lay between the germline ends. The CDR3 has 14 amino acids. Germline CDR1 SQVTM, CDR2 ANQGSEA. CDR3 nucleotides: TGCAGCGTTGAGTCGCTACCAAACACCGGGGAGCTGTTTTTT. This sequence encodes CSVESLPNTGELFF.

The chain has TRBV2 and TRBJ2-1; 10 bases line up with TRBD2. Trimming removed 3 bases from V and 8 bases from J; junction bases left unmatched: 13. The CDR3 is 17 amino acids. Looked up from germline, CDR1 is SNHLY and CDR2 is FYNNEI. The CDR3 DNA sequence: TGTGCCAGCAGTGAGTTAGCTAGCGGGAGCAGGTCGGATGAGCAGTTCTTC. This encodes CASSELASGSRSDEQFF.

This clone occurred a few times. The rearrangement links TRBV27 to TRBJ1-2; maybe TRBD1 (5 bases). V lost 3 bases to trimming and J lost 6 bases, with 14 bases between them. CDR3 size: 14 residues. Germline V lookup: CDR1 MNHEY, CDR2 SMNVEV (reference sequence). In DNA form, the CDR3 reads TGTGCCAGCAGTTTGTTAATCCGGGGGGATGGCTACACCTTC. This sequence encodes CASSLLIRGDGYTF.

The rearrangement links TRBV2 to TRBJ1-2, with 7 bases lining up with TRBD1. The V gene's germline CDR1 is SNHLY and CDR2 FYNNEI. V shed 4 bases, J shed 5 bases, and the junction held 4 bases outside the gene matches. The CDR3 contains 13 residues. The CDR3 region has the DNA TGTGCCAGCAGTGTTGGGGACAGATATGGCTACACCTTC. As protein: CASSVGDRYGYTF. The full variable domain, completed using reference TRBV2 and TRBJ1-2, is EPEVTQTPSHQVTQMGQEVILRCVPISNHLYFYWYRQILGQKVEFLVSFYNNEISEKSEIFDDQFSVERPDGSNFTLKIRSTKLEDSAMYFCASSVGDRYGYTFGSGTRLTVV.

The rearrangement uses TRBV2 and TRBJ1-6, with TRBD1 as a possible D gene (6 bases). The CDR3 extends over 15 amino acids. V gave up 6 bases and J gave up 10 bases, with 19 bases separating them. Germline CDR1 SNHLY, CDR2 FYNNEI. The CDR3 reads CASRSQGGAFSPLHF. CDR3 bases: TGTGCCAGCAGGTCACAGGGTGGGGCGTTCTCACCCCTCCACTTT. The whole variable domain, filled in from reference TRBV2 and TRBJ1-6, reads EPEVTQTPSHQVTQMGQEVILRCVPISNHLYFYWYRQILGQKVEFLVSFYNNEISEKSEIFDDQFSVERPDGSNFTLKIRSTKLEDSAMYFCASRSQGGAFSPLHFGNGTRLTVT.

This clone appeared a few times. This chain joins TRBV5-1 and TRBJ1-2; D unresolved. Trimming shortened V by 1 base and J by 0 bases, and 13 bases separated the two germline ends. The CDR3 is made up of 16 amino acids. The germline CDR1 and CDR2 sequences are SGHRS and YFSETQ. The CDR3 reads CASSLSSLTANYGYTF. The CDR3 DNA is TGCGCCAGCAGCTTGAGTTCGCTAACAGCTAACTATGGCTACACCTTC. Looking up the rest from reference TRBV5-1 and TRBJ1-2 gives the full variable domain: KAGVTQTPRYLIKTRGQQVTLSCSPISGHRSVSWYQQTPGQGLQFLFEYFSETQRNKGNFPGRFSGRQFSNSRSEMNVSTLELGDSALYLCASSLSSLTANYGYTFGSGTRLTVV.